These 8 T cell receptor beta chains originate from one sample sequenced in a study of blood T cell repertoires in COVID-19. Assay: immunoSEQ multiplex PCR; the TCRdb copy retains only in-frame clones and omits some. The repertoire consists of 100,000 to 150,000 clones, with around 89% occurring once and the leading ten covering 28%. The sequenced material came from peripheral blood. The receptor source for this set is a man between 65 and 85 years old with active or convalescent COVID-19.

This chain connects TRBV29-1 to TRBJ2-7; a weak D match, TRBD1 (6 bases). V was cut by 7 bases and J by 1 base, with 23 bases left in between. Germline V CDR1 and CDR2: SQVTM, ANQGSEA. This CDR3 spans 16 amino acids. Here the CDR3 DNA reads TGCAGCGCCATAGACCACGTAGGGACAAAATCCTACGAGCAGTACTTC. Its translation: CSAIDHVGTKSYEQYF.

This chain joins TRBV7-2 and TRBJ1-5; D ambiguous. The length of the CDR3 is 15 residues. In germline, CDR1 is SGHTA, CDR2 FQGNSA. V dropped 2 bases and J dropped 0 bases, with 8 bases sitting between them. The CDR3 nucleotides read TGTGCCAGCAGCTTATCGAGTTATAGCAATCAGCCCCAGCATTTT. It codes for CASSLSSYSNQPQHF.

The rearrangement links TRBV29-1 to TRBJ1-2, with TRBD1 matching over 12 bases. V dropped 7 bases and J dropped 8; count of bases not matched to a gene: 8. Germline V gives CDR1 SQVTM, CDR2 ANQGSEA. The CDR3 covers 13 residues. The CDR3 loop reads CSGTGTGGDGYTF. The CDR3 coding sequence is TGCAGCGGAACCGGGACAGGGGGCGACGGCTACACCTTC.

The V and J genes are TRBV6-6 and TRBJ2-7; 7 nucleotides line up with TRBD1. The V segment lost 6 bases and the J segment 5 bases; nucleotides outside the gene matches: 4. The CDR3 is 12 amino acids. From germline, CDR1 is MNHNY and CDR2 SVGAGI (reference sequence). CDR3 nucleotide sequence: TGTGCCAGCAGACCTACAGGGGACGAGCAGTACTTC. It translates to CASRPTGDEQYF.

This clone was recorded only once. V and J are TRBV19 and TRBJ2-1; D perhaps matches TRBD1 (6 bases). Deletions cut 6 bases from V and 5 bases from J, with 14 bases between. This CDR3 spans 14 amino acids. Germline V gives CDR1 LNHDA, CDR2 SQIVND (reference sequence). The CDR3 nucleotides are TGTGCCAGTAGAAGAGGGGGATACGACAATGAGCAGTTCTTC. This codes for CASRRGGYDNEQFF.

The CDR3 protein is CASSLSGIGYEQYF. The CDR3 coding sequence is TGTGCCAGTAGTCTTAGCGGGATTGGCTACGAGCAGTACTTC. The rearrangement joins TRBV19 to TRBJ2-7, with 8 bases lining up with TRBD2. With 5 bases clipped from V and 3 bases from J, the junction kept 6 bases outside the gene matches. From germline, CDR1 is LNHDA and CDR2 SQIVND (reference sequence). The length of the CDR3 is 14 residues.

The count of this clone is one. V and J are TRBV7-8 and TRBJ1-4; 7 bases map to TRBD1. The V and J ends lost 8 bases and 0 bases, in that order; junction bases with no gene match: 9. Per the germline V gene, CDR1 is SGHVS and CDR2 is FQNEAQ. CDR3 size: 16 residues. CDR3 DNA sequence: TGTGCCAGCGGGACAGTAGTCGTTGCAACTAATGAAAAACTGTTTTTT. Its translation: CASGTVVVATNEKLFF. Complete variable domain (other parts from reference TRBV7-8 and TRBJ1-4): GAGVSQSPRYKVAKRGQDVALRCDPISGHVSLFWYQQALGQGPEFLTYFQNEAQLDKSGLPSDRFFAERPEGSVSTLKIQRTQQEDSAVYLCASGTVVVATNEKLFFGSGTQLSVL.

The chain has TRBV28 and TRBJ2-5, with 7 bases that match TRBD1. J was trimmed by 1 base and V by 6 bases; bases with no gene match: 8. The germline V gene has CDR1 MDHEN and CDR2 SYDVKM. This CDR3 comprises 15 residues. The CDR3 here is CASSPGTELQETQYF. The CDR3 DNA reads TGTGCCAGCAGCCCCGGGACAGAACTCCAAGAGACCCAGTACTTC.